A single sample is the source of the 14 T cell receptor beta chains below, sequenced in a study of blood T cell repertoires in COVID-19 (dated by TCRdb to between 2020 and 2021). The library was produced with the immunoSEQ multiplex PCR assay. Sourced from immuneACCESS, this table was stored by TCRdb with only in-frame sequences that have V and J called. A share of the clones is absent; for the studies checked, an unresolved V gene accounts for under half, and the remainder has no known explanation. Across this sample there are some 400,000 clones, with more than 75% seen only once. The ten largest make up 1.3% of the sample. The sequenced material came from PBMCs or T cells enriched from blood (not recorded which). These receptor sequences come from a man aged 30 to 39 who had recovered from COVID-19.

The chain recombines TRBV15 with TRBJ1-1, with a possible D match to TRBD1 (6 bases). This CDR3 has 17 residues. The germline V gene encodes CDR1 LNHNV and CDR2 YYDKDF (reference sequence). Trimming left V 1 base short and J 0 bases short, with 15 bases between. CDR3 residues: CATSRVRGIFLNTEAFF. In DNA, the CDR3 is TGTGCCACCAGCAGAGTCAGGGGTATCTTCCTGAACACTGAAGCTTTCTTT.

CDR3 in DNA: TGTGCCAGCAGCTTAGAGGGGGGGGCCAACGGTTTCTTT. As protein: CASSLEGGANGFF. The rearrangement joins TRBV11-2 to TRBJ1-1, with D possibly matching TRBD1 (6 bases). The CDR3 covers 13 residues. Trimming stripped 0 bases from V and 13 bases from J, with 15 bases between. Germline V gene data show CDR1 as SGHAT and CDR2 as FQNNGV.

J is TRBJ2-3 and V is TRBV10-1, with 9 bases aligning to TRBD2. CDR1 and CDR2 (germline): WNHNN, SYGVQD (reference sequence). This CDR3 spans 14 amino acids. The V segment lost 3 bases and the J segment 5 bases; nucleotides outside the gene matches: 3. CDR3 bases: TGCGCCAGCAGTGATAGCGGGGGTAAAGATACGCAGTATTTT. This sequence encodes CASSDSGGKDTQYF.

Written as DNA, the CDR3 is TGTGCCACCAGTTCGGGGGGTAGCACAGATACGCAGTATTTT. It encodes CATSSGGSTDTQYF. V and J are TRBV24-1 and TRBJ2-3; TRBD2 aligns across 7 bases. The junction had 2 bases not matched to a gene; V was cut back by 6 bases and J by 0 bases. The CDR3 contains 14 residues. Germline CDR1 reads KGHDR; CDR2 reads SFDVKD.

Concerning this clone itself: The identical CDR3 is also encoded by other nucleotide sequences in the sample. The chain has TRBV30 and TRBJ1-1, with D unresolved. This CDR3 contains 11 residues. Per germline, CDR1 GTSNPN and CDR2 SVGIG (reference sequence). V lost 5 bases and J 0 bases, leaving 4 bases between the germline ends. DNA for the CDR3: TGTGCCTGGGCAGTGAACACTGAAGCTTTCTTT. Translation: CAWAVNTEAFF.

The chain has TRBV25-1 and TRBJ2-3; no clear D. V lost 6 bases and J 0 bases, leaving 4 bases between the germline ends. Germline lookup yields CDR1 MGHDK and CDR2 SYGVNS. The CDR3 runs to 12 residues. The CDR3 loop is CASSRSTDTQYF. The CDR3 region has the DNA TGTGCCAGCAGCAGGAGCACAGATACGCAGTATTTT.

V is TRBV6-2 or TRBV6-3 and J is TRBJ1-2; D is unclear. The CDR3 consists of 14 residues. Trimming took 6 bases from V and 2 from J, leaving 13 bases between them. Germline loops: CDR1 MNHEY, CDR2 SVGEGT. The CDR3 region has the DNA TGTGCCAGCAGCCTACCCCGAGTAAACTATGGCTACACCTTC. Its translation: CASSLPRVNYGYTF.

The V call is TRBV27, the J call TRBJ1-6, with D hard to call. V was cut by 6 bases and J by 7 bases, with 13 bases left in between. The CDR3 is made up of 14 amino acids. Germline V gene sequence: CDR1 MNHEY, CDR2 SMNVEV (reference sequence). CDR3 in amino acids: CASRKNSPNSPLHF. The CDR3 region has the DNA TGTGCCAGCAGAAAAAACAGTCCCAATTCACCCCTCCACTTT.

This clone was seen a handful of times. The rearrangement joins TRBV27 to TRBJ1-1, with a tentative D call TRBD1 (5 bases). Germline V gene lookup returns CDR1 MNHEY and CDR2 SMNVEV (reference sequence). The CDR3 has 15 amino acids. Trimming took off 2 bases at V and 0 bases at J, with 10 bases between the two ends. Here the CDR3 DNA reads TGTGCCAGCAGTTTACAAGGACACCTGAACACTGAAGCTTTCTTT. Its translation is CASSLQGHLNTEAFF.

This chain connects TRBV3-1 (or the pseudogene TRBV3-2) to TRBJ2-5; TRBD2 matches at 7 bases. Germline V lookup: CDR1 LGHDT, CDR2 YNNKEL (reference sequence). The CDR3 has 20 amino acids. The V gene end was trimmed by 2 bases and the J gene end by 5 bases; junction bases not matched to a gene: 23. The CDR3 loop reads CASSQYGRLAEFTVIETQYF. The DNA of the CDR3 is TGTGCCAGCAGCCAATACGGCCGTCTAGCGGAGTTCACAGTGATCGAGACCCAGTACTTC.

This chain connects TRBV3-1 (or the pseudogene TRBV3-2) to TRBJ2-6, with D unresolved. CDR1 and CDR2 from the germline V gene are LGHDT and YNNKEL (reference sequence). This CDR3 is built from 15 residues. V shed 4 bases and J shed 0 bases, with 7 bases lying between them. The CDR3 spells CASSPEFSGANVLTF. Written as DNA, the CDR3 is TGTGCCAGCAGCCCGGAGTTCTCTGGGGCCAACGTCCTGACTTTC.

The chain links TRBV29-1 to TRBJ1-2; 10 bases agree with TRBD1. Germline CDR1 reads SQVTM; CDR2 reads ANQGSEA. This CDR3 spans 15 amino acids. With V trimmed by 3 bases and J by 6 bases, 10 bases remained unmatched. The CDR3: CSVDRGQGRVDGYTF. CDR3 DNA: TGCAGCGTTGATCGGGGACAGGGGCGGGTGGATGGCTACACCTTC.

This chain connects TRBV7-9 to TRBJ2-2; TRBD1 agrees at 8 bases. Germline CDR1 is SEHNR and CDR2 is FQNEAQ (reference sequence). This CDR3 has 15 residues. J lost 13 bases, V lost 0 bases, and 10 bases had no gene match. The CDR3: CASSLASGQVARLFF. For the CDR3, the DNA is TGTGCCAGCAGCTTAGCCTCGGGACAGGTCGCTCGGCTGTTTTTT. The complete variable domain, with remaining parts taken from reference TRBV7-9 and TRBJ2-2, reads DTGVSQNPRHKITKRGQNVTFRCDPISEHNRLYWYRQTLGQGPEFLTYFQNEAQLEKSRLLSDRFSAERPKGSFSTLEIQRTEQGDSAMYLCASSLASGQVARLFFGEGSRLTVL.

This chain links TRBV4-1 with TRBJ2-7, with TRBD2 identical over 9 bases. Per the germline V gene, CDR1 is MGHRA and CDR2 is YSYEKL. The CDR3 is made up of 16 amino acids. V lost 2 bases and J lost 5; bases outside the gene matches: 10. The CDR3 nucleotides read TGCGCCAGCAGCCAAAGCGGGGGGCTAGCGCTTCACGAGCAGTACTTC. This gives the protein CASSQSGGLALHEQYF.